This passage covers 20 T cell receptor beta chains from one sample sequenced in a study of T cells and copy number aberrations in small-cell lung cancer. Some clones are missing from TCRdb's copy, which holds only in-frame ones; the method was immunoSEQ multiplex PCR. The data show over 6,000 clones, with roughly 76% seen just once and 7% to 9.5% held by the top ten. Material: tumor tissue. These receptors all come from a man in his fifties with small cell lung cancer.

This clone is deemed large. This chain links TRBV27 with TRBJ2-7; TRBD1 is a possible D gene (5 bases). V was pared by 3 bases and J by 4 bases, with 13 bases between. CDR1 is MNHEY and CDR2 is SMNVEV in the germline V gene (reference sequence). The CDR3 is made up of 14 amino acids. The CDR3: CASSLTAVFYEQYF. The CDR3 DNA reads as TGTGCCAGCAGTTTGACAGCTGTATTTTACGAGCAGTACTTC.

This chain connects TRBV28 to TRBJ2-5; D unresolved. Trimming left V 7 bases short and J 5 bases short, with 17 bases between. Germline V lookup: CDR1 MDHEN, CDR2 SYDVKM. This CDR3 has 14 residues. Here the CDR3 reads CASTTPIRRETQYF. The CDR3 coding sequence is TGTGCCAGCACAACACCAATCCGTCGGGAGACCCAGTACTTC.

This sequence joins TRBV18 and TRBJ1-5, with no clear D. The germline CDR1 and CDR2 sequences are KGHSH and LQKENI. V lost 5 bases, J lost 7 bases, and 12 bases lay in between. The length of the CDR3 is 13 residues. The CDR3, as DNA: TGTGCCAGCTCAAGCGCAGGTGGGCAGCCCCAGCATTTT. Protein product: CASSSAGGQPQHF.

The rearrangement joins TRBV19 to TRBJ2-5; D possibly corresponds to TRBD1 (6 bases). The J call may be in error: the DNA end matches TRBJ2-7 better. Germline CDR1 is LNHDA and CDR2 is SQIVND (reference sequence). The length of the CDR3 is 13 residues. CDR3 bases: TGTGCCAGTAGTATCGAGGGGGTGGACGAGCAGTACTTC. It specifies CASSIEGVDEQYF.

The CDR3 nucleotides read TGTGCCAGCAGTTACTCTCACATTTCTGGAAACACCATATATTTT. Its translation is CASSYSHISGNTIYF. The chain carries TRBV6-5 and TRBJ1-3; D call uncertain. Germline V gene data show CDR1 as MNHEY and CDR2 as SVGAGI. The CDR3 loop spans 15 amino acids. V was shortened by 0 bases and J by 1 base, with 7 bases between the two germline ends.

The chain employs TRBV18 and TRBJ1-2; 9 bases line up with TRBD1. V lost 5 bases, J lost 8 bases, and 6 bases stayed unmatched. The CDR3 contains 13 residues. The V gene's germline CDR1 is KGHSH and CDR2 LQKENI. CDR3 sequence reads: CASSSGQGFGYTF. The CDR3 nucleotides read TGTGCCAGCTCATCGGGACAGGGCTTCGGCTACACCTTC.

The chain carries TRBV14 and TRBJ1-3, with D hard to call. The V end was cut by 2 bases, the J end by 1 base, with 12 bases between. The CDR3 is 16 amino acids. Germline V lookup: CDR1 SGHDN, CDR2 FVKESK. The CDR3 loop is CASSQINNPSGNTIYF. DNA for the CDR3: TGTGCCAGCAGCCAAATCAACAATCCTTCTGGAAACACCATATATTTT.

Details on this clone: One junction end does not reproduce the germline sequence, and a read error may be involved. CDR3 DNA: TGTGCTAGCAGCCCCGAGATTACAGATACGCAGTATTTT. Translating gives CASSPEITDTQYF. V usage is TRBV7-7 and J usage is TRBJ2-3; D is ambiguous. CDR3 length: 13 amino acids. Germline CDR1 reads SSHAT; CDR2 reads FNYEAQ (reference sequence).

J is TRBJ2-5 and V is TRBV29-1; no clear D. With 8 bases removed from V and 1 base from J, the gap between germline ends came to 14 bases. Germline V gene lookup returns CDR1 SQVTM and CDR2 ANQGSEA. This CDR3 is 13 amino acids long. For the CDR3, the DNA is TGCAGCATAAGGGCCCCTATCCAAGAGACCCAGTACTTC. Translated, it gives CSIRAPIQETQYF.

This rearrangement joins TRBV30 to TRBJ2-7, with unresolved D. The CDR3 sequence is 12 residues long. Trimming removed 3 bases from V and 4 bases from J, with 10 bases in between. Germline V gives CDR1 GTSNPN, CDR2 SVGIG (reference sequence). CDR3 bases: TGTGCCTGGAGCCCAGGAGAGTACGAGCAGTACTTC. It encodes CAWSPGEYEQYF.

The rearrangement joins TRBV18 to TRBJ1-2; TRBD1 aligns across 7 bases. The CDR3 spans 15 residues. Germline V CDR1 and CDR2: KGHSH, LQKENI. V trimming: 2 bases; J trimming: 5 bases; junction bases outside the gene matches: 8. The CDR3 spells CASSPSGQNIYGYTF. CDR3 coding DNA: TGTGCCAGCTCACCATCGGGACAGAATATTTATGGCTACACCTTC.

The chain couples TRBV5-1 to TRBJ2-3; the match to TRBD2 covers 7 bases. V lost 4 bases, J lost 5 bases, and 19 bases stayed unmatched. The germline gives CDR1 SGHRS, CDR2 YFSETQ. The CDR3 is 18 residues long. Written as DNA, the CDR3 is TGCGCCAGCAGCGTAGGTCTCCAGCGGGAACGCAGAGGAGATACGCAGTATTTT. This translates into CASSVGLQRERRGDTQYF. The variable domain in full, completed from reference TRBV5-1 and TRBJ2-3, reads KAGVTQTPRYLIKTRGQQVTLSCSPISGHRSVSWYQQTPGQGLQFLFEYFSETQRNKGNFPGRFSGRQFSNSRSEMNVSTLELGDSALYLCASSVGLQRERRGDTQYFGPGTRLTVL.

The rearrangement uses TRBV6-5 and TRBJ1-1; no firm D call. Between the trimmed V and J ends, which lost 4 bases and 1 base, there was a span of 13 bases. The CDR3 sequence is 15 residues long. Germline V lookup: CDR1 MNHEY, CDR2 SVGAGI. The CDR3 spells CASSFRPFANTEAFF. Written as DNA, the CDR3 is TGTGCCAGCAGTTTTCGACCGTTTGCGAACACTGAAGCTTTCTTT.

The chain is built from TRBV18 and TRBJ2-3; possible D gene TRBD2, 6 bases. V was pared by 2 bases and J by 0 bases, with 12 bases between. The CDR3 runs to 16 residues. CDR1 and CDR2 (germline): KGHSH, LQKENI. The CDR3 protein is CASSPSTGTSTDTQYF. The CDR3 nucleotides are TGTGCCAGCTCACCATCGACGGGGACTAGCACAGATACGCAGTATTTT.

The chain combines TRBV6-1 with TRBJ1-4; no definite D call. The CDR3 has 13 amino acids. V shed 7 bases and J shed 3 bases, with 9 bases lying between them. The germline V gene encodes CDR1 MNHNS and CDR2 SASEGT. CDR3 protein: CASTRVPNEKLFF. The CDR3 DNA is TGTGCCAGCACTAGGGTCCCTAATGAAAAACTGTTTTTT.

The V call is TRBV28, the J call TRBJ1-2; D gene uncertain. Per the germline V gene, CDR1 is MDHEN and CDR2 is SYDVKM. Trimming stripped 3 bases from V and 11 bases from J, with 7 bases between. The CDR3 runs 10 residues. In DNA form, the CDR3 reads TGTGCCAGCAGTTTGATGAGTTACACCTTC. This encodes CASSLMSYTF.

The V and J genes are TRBV30 and TRBJ2-3, with 8 bases fitting TRBD1. V shed 4 bases, J shed 1 base, and the junction held 4 bases outside the gene matches. The germline CDR1 and CDR2 sequences are GTSNPN and SVGIG (reference sequence). The CDR3 spans 14 residues. CDR3 bases: TGTGCCTGGACAGGGGGCCTGGGCACAGATACGCAGTATTTT. Amino acids: CAWTGGLGTDTQYF.

This chain links TRBV28 with TRBJ1-1; the D gene is possibly TRBD1 (5 bases). CDR3 length equals 13 residues. Germline CDR1 reads MDHEN; CDR2 reads SYDVKM. The germline V and J ends were trimmed by 4 bases and 1 base, with 7 bases remaining between them. CDR3: CASSWGPNTEAFF. In DNA, the CDR3 is TGTGCCAGCAGTTGGGGCCCGAACACTGAAGCTTTCTTT.

This rearrangement joins TRBV5-4 to TRBJ2-7; D perhaps matches TRBD1 (6 bases). Between the trimmed V and J ends, which lost 8 bases and 1 base, there was a span of 13 bases. The CDR3 is 13 residues long. Germline assignment: CDR1 SGHNT and CDR2 YYREEE (reference sequence). CDR3 sequence: CASRRGQSYEQYF. CDR3 DNA: TGTGCCAGTAGACGCGGACAGTCCTACGAGCAGTACTTC.

V and J are TRBV19 and TRBJ2-2; TRBD2 matches 7 bases. Germline V gene data show CDR1 as LNHDA and CDR2 as SQIVND (reference sequence). This CDR3 has 17 amino acids. The trim removed 2 bases at V and 2 bases at J, leaving 8 bases unmatched. The CDR3 reads CASSILSGGRNTGELFF. CDR3 bases: TGTGCCAGTAGTATACTCTCCGGCGGGAGAAACACCGGGGAGCTGTTTTTT.